Below are 15 T cell receptor beta chains sequenced from a single sample in a study of identical twins (dated by TCRdb to about 2016). The library was made by 5' RACE. The sequencer listed for this sample is Illumina HiSeq 2000. Through fastp at Q25 and MiXCR, TCRdb rebuilt clones from the public reads, retaining in-frame beta chains. When rows share a CDR3 protein, they turn into one entry using the most common DNA and genes. Here the sample has 550,000 to 800,000 distinct CDR3 sequences; about 7% occur a single time. Together, the top ten hold over 1.5% of the sample. This same sample was also taken into another study, of yellow fever vaccine responses in identical twins.

The sample comprised PBMCs. These receptors were taken from a woman aged 18-29 years in good health.

The chain has TRBV10-3 and TRBJ2-1; 8 nucleotides match TRBD2. CDR1 and CDR2 (germline): ENHRY, SYGVKD. The V gene end was trimmed by 3 bases and the J gene end by 6 bases; junction bases not matched to a gene: 7. The CDR3 length is 15 residues. The CDR3 protein is CAISDLLLAGNEQFF. The CDR3 region has the DNA TGTGCCATCAGTGATCTCCTGCTAGCGGGCAATGAGCAGTTCTTC.

The genes are TRBV6-1 and TRBJ2-1, with 8 positions matching TRBD2. Germline V gene data show CDR1 as MNHNS and CDR2 as SASEGT. V dropped 2 bases and J dropped 5; count of bases not matched to a gene: 5. The CDR3 loop spans 15 amino acids. The CDR3 DNA sequence: TGTGCCAGCAGTGAACGGATAGCGGGGCACAATGAGCAGTTCTTC. Translation: CASSERIAGHNEQFF.

The chain uses TRBV20-1 and TRBJ1-5; TRBD1 agrees at 8 bases. The germline V gene has CDR1 DFQATT and CDR2 SNEGSKA (reference sequence). The CDR3 length is 15 residues. J was trimmed by 6 bases and V by 5 bases; bases with no gene match: 12. The CDR3 DNA follows: TGCAGTGCTGCCGACCTCGGACAGGGACTTCAGCCCCAGCATTTT. It translates to CSAADLGQGLQPQHF.

This clonotype was seen repeatedly, ten times or more. The chain carries TRBV12-3 or TRBV12-4 and TRBJ1-1, with D perhaps matching TRBD1 (6 bases). This CDR3 contains 16 residues. V was clipped by 6 bases and J by 3 bases, with 20 bases between them. Written as DNA, the CDR3 is TGTGCCAGCAGCCCGCCCGGACAGTCGGTGTACACTGAAGCTTTCTTT. Residues: CASSPPGQSVYTEAFF.

The genes are TRBV20-1 and TRBJ1-2; unclear D gene. This CDR3 is built from 10 residues. CDR1 is DFQATT, CDR2 SNEGSKA, per germline (reference sequence). Trimming removed 5 bases at V and 4 bases at J, with 5 bases between. The chain's CDR3 is CSALAYGYTF. The CDR3 coding sequence is TGCAGTGCTCTGGCCTATGGCTACACCTTC.

This clonotype was picked up many times. The chain carries TRBV5-1 and TRBJ2-3; the match to TRBD2 covers 11 bases. Germline V lookup: CDR1 SGHRS, CDR2 YFSETQ. The CDR3 consists of 16 residues. The trim removed 2 bases at V and 2 bases at J, leaving 4 bases unmatched. The DNA for the CDR3 is TGCGCCAGCAGCTTCGGGACTAGCGGACCCACAGATACGCAGTATTTT. Protein sequence: CASSFGTSGPTDTQYF.

The chain recombines TRBV18 with TRBJ2-7; 8 bases align to TRBD1. The ends lost 4 bases at V and 0 bases at J; junction bases unmatched: 8. The CDR3 is 16 residues long. Germline V lookup: CDR1 KGHSH, CDR2 LQKENI. CDR3 loop: CASSLGGQVSSYEQYF. CDR3 DNA sequence: TGTGCCAGCTCACTCGGGGGACAGGTTAGCTCCTACGAGCAGTACTTC.

This clonotype has ten or more counts. The chain is built from TRBV10-1 and TRBJ1-3; D is undetermined. CDR3 length equals 16 residues. CDR1 WNHNN and CDR2 SYGVQD come from the germline V gene (reference sequence). The V and J ends lost 8 bases and 0 bases respectively, with 17 bases between them. The CDR3 protein is CASPHRAGSSGNTIYF. In DNA form, the CDR3 reads TGCGCCAGCCCTCACCGAGCCGGGAGCTCTGGAAACACCATATATTTT.

This clonotype has a count of ten or more. The rearrangement uses TRBV4-1 and TRBJ2-1, with 9 bases lining up with TRBD2. V lost 3 bases, J lost 3 bases, and 6 bases stayed unmatched. CDR1 MGHRA and CDR2 YSYEKL come from the germline V gene. The CDR3 has 16 amino acids. The CDR3 DNA reads TGCGCCAGCAGCCAGCAGGGACTAGCCATCTACAATGAGCAGTTCTTC. This translates into CASSQQGLAIYNEQFF.

This clonotype was seen ten or more times. V is TRBV12-3 or TRBV12-4 and J is TRBJ2-3; TRBD2 aligns across 10 bases. This CDR3 is built from 16 residues. Trimming removed 2 bases from V and 4 bases from J; junction bases left unmatched: 6. The CDR3 loop reads CASSLRASGSADTQYF. The CDR3 nucleotides are TGTGCCAGCAGTTTACGGGCTAGCGGGAGCGCAGATACGCAGTATTTT.

Only a few counts were recorded for this clonotype. The chain combines TRBV2 with TRBJ2-1; D is perhaps TRBD2 (6 bases). This CDR3 has 13 residues. The germline V gene encodes CDR1 SNHLY and CDR2 FYNNEI. Trimming shortened V by 5 bases and J by 6 bases, and 11 bases separated the two germline ends. DNA for the CDR3: TGTGCCAGCAGTAGTAGGACTATCAATGAGCAGTTCTTC. This codes for CASSSRTINEQFF.

The table lists this clonotype with a few counts. The chain uses TRBV20-1 and TRBJ2-5; TRBD1 matches at 10 bases. The CDR3 consists of 14 residues. Germline V gene data show CDR1 as DFQATT and CDR2 as SNEGSKA (reference sequence). V was clipped by 5 bases and J by 5 bases; unmatched bases: 8. CDR3: CSAGRTGGGETQYF. DNA of the CDR3: TGCAGTGCTGGAAGGACAGGGGGTGGTGAGACCCAGTACTTC.

This clonotype occurred many times. The V and J genes are TRBV24-1 and TRBJ2-1; D gene unclear. Germline V lookup: CDR1 KGHDR, CDR2 SFDVKD. Trimming took 5 bases from V and 5 from J, leaving 9 bases between them. This CDR3 has 13 amino acids. The CDR3, as DNA: TGTGCCACCAGTGTCGGCAACCACAATGAGCAGTTCTTC. It codes for CATSVGNHNEQFF.

The J gene is TRBJ2-7, the V gene TRBV10-3, with D unresolved. This CDR3 region has 12 residues. V lost 0 bases to trimming and J lost 8 bases, with 8 bases between them. CDR1 and CDR2 from the germline V gene are ENHRY and SYGVKD. As DNA, the CDR3 is TGTGCCATCAGTGAGTCTGTCGGAAAGCAGTACGTC. This encodes CAISESVGKQYV.

This clonotype was seen a few times. The chain has TRBV27 and TRBJ1-6, with 12 bases lining up with TRBD1. CDR3 length: 19 amino acids. With 4 bases clipped from V and 5 bases from J, the junction kept 12 bases outside the gene matches. Germline CDR1 reads MNHEY; CDR2 reads SMNVEV (reference sequence). The CDR3 loop is CASSWGTGGNFRDNSPLHF. The CDR3 DNA sequence: TGTGCCAGCAGTTGGGGGACAGGGGGCAATTTTCGGGATAATTCACCCCTCCACTTT.